This T cell receptor (beta chain) was sequenced during a study of cytomegalovirus exposure and HLA in healthy donors. Findings and caveats of the study: The majority of TCR sequences were rare, yet some public TCRs appeared in many donors. A few chains tied to CMV proved CMV antigen-specific in vitro. As was reported, the HLA-A and HLA-B alleles of most subjects were accurately predicted from TCR beta sequences. Analyses of presence/absence relied on an assumption of roughly uniform sequencing depth across donors.

The CDR3 totals 15 residues. V was cut by 6 bases and J by 6 bases, with 17 bases left in between. Germline loops: CDR1 SEHNR, CDR2 FQNEAQ (reference sequence). This clone was counted only a few times. What it binds is not known. The study ran its PCR with 60 Vbeta and 13 Jbeta primers. Here immunoSEQ multiplex PCR was the method, and the copy in TCRdb shows in-frame clones only, minus some. The sample has approximately 120,000 clones, over 60% seen once. The TCR comes from a man in his fifties or sixties in good health and CMV-seropositive. This chain uses TRBV7-9 with TRBJ2-2; TRBD2 is a possible D gene (6 bases). The sequenced sample was PBMCs. The CDR3 spells CASSGTWGRSGELFF. CDR3 nucleotides: TGTGCCAGCAGTGGAACCTGGGGGAGGTCCGGGGAGCTGTTTTTT.